The entry below describes one T cell receptor beta chain. The length of the CDR3 is 16 residues. Germline CDR1 and CDR2: LNHNV and YYDKDF (reference sequence). Trimming took 0 bases from V and 7 from J; bases not matched to a gene: 3. Generated by immunoSEQ multiplex PCR, the TCRdb table keeps only in-frame clones and is missing some. The sample shows under 50,000 clones, more than 80% of them seen only once. This sample was taken from a study of PD-L1 blockade in urothelial cancer. The chain couples TRBV15 to TRBJ2-1, with 13 positions matching TRBD2. This TCR came from a man aged 70 or older with urothelial cancer. The sample here was PBMCs, taken around atezolizumab (anti-PD-L1) treatment. CDR3 sequence: CATSRDRTSGRNEQFF. The CDR3 coding sequence is TGTGCCACCAGCAGAGACCGGACTAGCGGGAGAAATGAGCAGTTCTTC.